One sample yielded the 23 T cell receptor beta chains listed below, sequenced in a study of T-cell memory formation after mild COVID-19. TCRdb redid the calling of the 5' RACE reads with MiXCR, one entry per CDR3 protein. The sample shows about 240,000 distinct CDR3 sequences, 8% to 9.5% of them seen only once. The specimen was PBMCs or a T cell subset sorted from them (not recorded which). The receptors here all came from a man between 18 and 29 years old who had mild COVID-19 (a few samples of this study predate the infection). Cell type and time point are not known.

This clonotype has a handful of counts. This chain joins TRBV12-3 or TRBV12-4 and TRBJ2-5; D could derive from TRBD1 or TRBD2 (5 bases each). Trimming cost V 6 bases and J 4 bases, with 12 bases left between them. There are 13 residues in the CDR3. The CDR3: CASSFRDRETQYF. The DNA for the CDR3 is TGTGCCAGCAGCTTCCGGGACCGAGAGACCCAGTACTTC.

CDR3 DNA: TGTGCCAGCAGCTCGCAGGGACTAGGGGAGCAGTTCTTC. This sequence encodes CASSSQGLGEQFF. The chain has TRBV7-2 and TRBJ2-1, with 8 bases that match TRBD2. The trim removed 4 bases at V and 10 bases at J, leaving 6 bases unmatched. Germline loops: CDR1 SGHTA, CDR2 FQGNSA. The CDR3 runs 13 residues.

This clonotype appeared a few times. The chain links TRBV29-1 to TRBJ2-1; 7 positions agree with TRBD1. From germline, CDR1 is SQVTM and CDR2 ANQGSEA. The V gene end was trimmed by 3 bases and the J gene end by 16 bases; junction bases not matched to a gene: 12. The CDR3 contains 12 residues. The CDR3 protein is CSVDIEGQSLFF. The CDR3 region has the DNA TGCAGCGTTGACATAGAGGGACAGTCCCTATTCTTC.

At least ten counts were recorded for this clonotype. The gene calls are TRBV12-3 or TRBV12-4 and TRBJ2-1, with TRBD2 identical over 12 bases. This CDR3 is built from 19 residues. The junction had 10 bases not matched to a gene; V was cut back by 3 bases and J by 1 base. CDR3 protein: CASSFASGGVYYSYNEQFF. CDR3 sequence (DNA): TGTGCCAGCAGTTTCGCTAGCGGGGGGGTATATTATTCCTACAATGAGCAGTTCTTC.

The V call is TRBV24-1, the J call TRBJ2-1, with 7 bases that match TRBD2. After removal of 12 bases from V and 1 base from J, the junction contained 5 bases not matched to a gene. The CDR3 runs to 13 residues. Per the germline V gene, CDR1 is KGHDR and CDR2 is SFDVKD. The CDR3 sequence: CAASGGSYNEQFF. The CDR3 DNA sequence: TGTGCCGCTTCCGGGGGGTCCTACAATGAGCAGTTCTTC.

This clonotype occurred many times. The V call is TRBV5-4, the J call TRBJ1-1, with D perhaps matching TRBD1 (5 bases). The germline V gene has CDR1 SGHNT and CDR2 YYREEE (reference sequence). The CDR3 loop spans 13 amino acids. With 3 bases removed from V and 1 base from J, the gap between germline ends came to 7 bases. CDR3 residues: CASSSTANTEAFF. Here the CDR3 DNA reads TGTGCCAGCAGCTCGACAGCGAACACTGAAGCTTTCTTT.

Of note for this clonotype: The junction shows a germline mismatch at one end, possibly a read error. The chain links TRBV12-3 or TRBV12-4 to TRBJ2-3, with D possibly called TRBD1 or TRBD2 (5 bases each). The CDR3 spans 15 residues. This chain's CDR3 is CASSREGRAPDTQCF. The CDR3, as DNA: TGTGCCAGCAGTCGAGAGGGACGAGCCCCAGATACGCAGTGTTTT.

This clonotype appeared many times. The chain links TRBV7-6 to TRBJ1-1; the D is unclear. The V end was cut by 6 bases, the J end by 0 bases, with 11 bases between. The CDR3 contains 14 residues. Germline V lookup: CDR1 SGHVS, CDR2 FNYEAQ. The CDR3 DNA is TGTGCCAGCAGTAGGAGTCAGATGAACACTGAAGCTTTCTTT. Translation gives CASSRSQMNTEAFF.

The chain employs TRBV6-6 and TRBJ2-5; 8 bases line up with TRBD2. Germline trimming cut 5 bases from V and 5 bases from J; bases unmatched to any gene: 4. Germline CDR1 is MNHNY and CDR2 is SVGAGI (reference sequence). The CDR3 covers 13 residues. The DNA of the CDR3 is TGTGCCAGCAGTAACCGGGAGGGGGAGACCCAGTACTTC. Translation: CASSNREGETQYF.

The rearrangement joins TRBV5-5 to TRBJ2-6; D gene unclear. The germline gives CDR1 SGHKS, CDR2 YYEKEE (reference sequence). Trimming cost V 6 bases and J 4 bases, with 11 bases left between them. The CDR3 has 14 amino acids. The CDR3 loop reads CASKRITGANVLTF. The CDR3 region has the DNA TGTGCCAGCAAAAGGATTACGGGGGCCAACGTCCTGACTTTC.

Only a few counts were recorded for this clonotype. J is TRBJ2-2 and V is TRBV2; D is unresolved. Germline CDR1 and CDR2: SNHLY and FYNNEI. The CDR3 extends over 12 amino acids. V was shortened by 8 bases and J by 8 bases, with 12 bases between the two germline ends. CDR3 in amino acids: CASLRSEGELFF. In DNA, the CDR3 is TGTGCCAGCCTCAGATCGGAAGGGGAGCTGTTTTTT.

The J gene is TRBJ1-6, the V gene TRBV20-1, with D maybe TRBD1 (5 bases). CDR1 and CDR2 from the germline V gene are DFQATT and SNEGSKA (reference sequence). Trimming took off 3 bases at V and 7 bases at J, with 10 bases between the two ends. The CDR3 extends over 13 amino acids. The CDR3 is CSARRQFNSPLHF. The CDR3 DNA follows: TGCAGTGCTAGGAGACAGTTCAATTCACCCCTCCACTTT.

This clonotype was counted at least ten times. The rearrangement uses TRBV24-1 and TRBJ2-2; D remains ambiguous. The V gene lost 2 bases and the J gene lost 6 bases, with 3 bases spanning the gap. Per germline, CDR1 KGHDR and CDR2 SFDVKD. This CDR3 spans 12 amino acids. For the CDR3, the DNA is TGTGCCACCAGTGATTCAGCCGGGGAGCTGTTTTTT. This codes for CATSDSAGELFF.

This clonotype was counted a few times. The chain recombines TRBV7-2 with TRBJ2-3, with TRBD2 matching 7 bases. Germline assignment: CDR1 SGHTA and CDR2 FQGNSA. This CDR3 is built from 14 residues. Trimming took 4 bases from V and 3 from J; bases not matched to a gene: 4. The CDR3: CASSWLGGTDTQYF. The CDR3 DNA is TGTGCCAGCAGCTGGCTGGGGGGGACAGATACGCAGTATTTT. Full variable domain (rest looked up from reference TRBV7-2 and TRBJ2-3): GAGVSQSPSNKVTEKGKDVELRCDPISGHTALYWYRQSLGQGLEFLIYFQGNSAPDKSGLPSDRFSAERTGGSVSTLTIQRTQQEDSAVYLCASSWLGGTDTQYFGPGTRLTVL.

There are a few counts of this clonotype. The CDR3 bases are TGTGCCAGCAGCCAAGAAGGGACAGGGACTAATTCACCCCTCCACTTT. Amino acids: CASSQEGTGTNSPLHF. The chain links TRBV3-1 to TRBJ1-6; 9 bases match TRBD1. V dropped 0 bases and J dropped 6; count of bases not matched to a gene: 3. The germline V gene has CDR1 LGHDT and CDR2 YNNKEL (reference sequence). This CDR3 spans 16 amino acids. Together with reference TRBV3-1 and TRBJ1-6, the CDR3 gives the full variable domain: DTAVSQTPKYLVTQMGNDKSIKCEQNLGHDTMYWYKQDSKKFLKIMFSYNNKELIINETVPNRFSPKSPDKAHLNLHINSLELGDSAVYFCASSQEGTGTNSPLHFGNGTRLTVT.

The chain is built from TRBV10-3 and TRBJ1-2; no firm D call. Trimming took off 8 bases at V and 6 bases at J, with 13 bases between the two ends. The CDR3 loop spans 12 amino acids. Germline CDR1 ENHRY, CDR2 SYGVKD. The CDR3 DNA sequence: TGTGCCATCCGTCGGGAATCCCATGGCTACACCTTC. Amino acids: CAIRRESHGYTF.

This chain links TRBV27 with TRBJ2-1; 13 nucleotides agree with TRBD2. CDR3 length: 15 amino acids. Germline V CDR1 and CDR2: MNHEY, SMNVEV (reference sequence). After removal of 4 bases from V and 9 bases from J, the junction contained 6 bases not matched to a gene. CDR3 sequence (DNA): TGTGCCAGCAGTTCCACTAGCGGGGGGGCCGTTGAGCAGTTCTTC. It encodes CASSSTSGGAVEQFF.

This clonotype has more than one count but fewer than ten. The chain joins TRBV19 to TRBJ1-1; D is unresolved. The germline gives CDR1 LNHDA, CDR2 SQIVND (reference sequence). Trimming left V 4 bases short and J 5 bases short, with 5 bases between. This CDR3 has 11 residues. The DNA for the CDR3 is TGTGCCAGTAGTACACGAACTGAAGCTTTCTTT. Residues: CASSTRTEAFF.

The chain links TRBV4-1 to TRBJ2-2; D not resolved. The length of the CDR3 is 15 residues. Trimming removed 0 bases at V and 7 bases at J, with 12 bases between. Germline V lookup: CDR1 MGHRA, CDR2 YSYEKL. The CDR3 bases are TGCGCCAGCAGCCAAGACGATGCATTTGGCGGGGAGCTGTTTTTT. It yields the protein CASSQDDAFGGELFF.

This clonotype has just a few counts. The chain is built from TRBV6-2 or TRBV6-3 and TRBJ1-5, with 9 bases lining up with TRBD1. Germline values: CDR1 MNHEY, CDR2 SVGEGT. Unmatched junction bases numbered 7, after V lost 4 bases and J lost 6 bases. This CDR3 is 15 amino acids long. CDR3: CASSSTGTGLQPQHF. The CDR3 coding sequence is TGTGCCAGCAGTTCCACCGGGACAGGGCTTCAGCCCCAGCATTTT.

The chain employs TRBV18 and TRBJ2-7; 10 bases match TRBD2. V gave up 3 bases and J gave up 2 bases; unmatched junction bases: 16. CDR3 length: 19 residues. The germline V gene encodes CDR1 KGHSH and CDR2 LQKENI. The CDR3 loop is CASSPVTPGLASGAYEQYF. The CDR3 nucleotides are TGTGCCAGCTCACCGGTAACACCGGGACTAGCGAGCGGGGCCTACGAGCAGTACTTC.

This clonotype was counted between two and nine times. This chain connects TRBV29-1 to TRBJ2-5; D is undetermined. The CDR3 runs 12 residues. Germline V gene sequence: CDR1 SQVTM, CDR2 ANQGSEA. Trimming took 4 bases from V and 1 from J, leaving 7 bases between them. The CDR3: CSVAAVQETQYF. CDR3 coding DNA: TGCAGCGTTGCCGCAGTCCAAGAGACCCAGTACTTC.

The CDR3 region is CASSFRDEGTEAFF. For the CDR3, the DNA is TGTGCCAGCAGCTTTCGGGACGAGGGGACTGAAGCTTTCTTT. The genes are TRBV7-9 and TRBJ1-1; TRBD1 is a possible D gene (5 bases). This CDR3 has 14 residues. Germline assignment: CDR1 SEHNR and CDR2 FQNEAQ (reference sequence). The V end lost 3 bases, the J end lost 5 bases, and 13 bases lay between the germline ends. The variable domain in full, with the rest retrieved from reference TRBV7-9 and TRBJ1-1, is DTGVSQNPRHKITKRGQNVTFRCDPISEHNRLYWYRQTLGQGPEFLTYFQNEAQLEKSRLLSDRFSAERPKGSFSTLEIQRTEQGDSAMYLCASSFRDEGTEAFFGQGTRLTVV.